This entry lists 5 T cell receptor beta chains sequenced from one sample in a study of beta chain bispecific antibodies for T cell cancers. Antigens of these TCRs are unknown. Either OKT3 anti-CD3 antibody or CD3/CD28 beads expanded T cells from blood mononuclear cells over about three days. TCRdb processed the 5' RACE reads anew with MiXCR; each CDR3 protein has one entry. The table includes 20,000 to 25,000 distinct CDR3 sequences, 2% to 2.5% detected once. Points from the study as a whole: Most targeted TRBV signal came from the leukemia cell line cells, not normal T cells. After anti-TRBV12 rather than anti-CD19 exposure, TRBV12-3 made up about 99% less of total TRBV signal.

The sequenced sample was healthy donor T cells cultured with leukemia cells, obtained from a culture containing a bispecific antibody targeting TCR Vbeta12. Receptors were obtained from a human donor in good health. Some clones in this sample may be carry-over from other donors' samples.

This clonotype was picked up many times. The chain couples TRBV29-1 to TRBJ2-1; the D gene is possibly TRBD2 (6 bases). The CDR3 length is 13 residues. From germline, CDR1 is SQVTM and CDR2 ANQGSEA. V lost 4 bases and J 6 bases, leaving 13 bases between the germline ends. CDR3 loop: CSVVEGNTNEQFF. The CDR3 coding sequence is TGCAGCGTTGTGGAGGGGAACACCAATGAGCAGTTCTTC.

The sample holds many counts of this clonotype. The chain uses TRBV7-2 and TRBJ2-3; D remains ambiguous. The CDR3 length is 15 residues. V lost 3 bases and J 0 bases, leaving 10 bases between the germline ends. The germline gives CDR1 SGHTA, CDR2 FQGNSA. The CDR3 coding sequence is TGTGCCAGCAGCTTCATATCCCTCAGCACAGATACGCAGTATTTT. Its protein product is CASSFISLSTDTQYF.

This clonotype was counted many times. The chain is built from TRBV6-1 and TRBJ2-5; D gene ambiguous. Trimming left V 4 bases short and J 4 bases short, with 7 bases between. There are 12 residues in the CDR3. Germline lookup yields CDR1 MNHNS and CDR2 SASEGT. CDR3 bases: TGTGCCAGCAGTGCTCCCCTAGAGACCCAGTACTTC. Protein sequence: CASSAPLETQYF.

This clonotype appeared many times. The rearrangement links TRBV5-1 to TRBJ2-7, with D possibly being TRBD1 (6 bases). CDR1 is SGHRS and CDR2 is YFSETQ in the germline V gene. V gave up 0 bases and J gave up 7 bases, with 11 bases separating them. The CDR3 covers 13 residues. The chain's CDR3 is CASSLAGDTEQYF. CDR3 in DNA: TGCGCCAGCAGCTTGGCAGGGGATACGGAGCAGTACTTC.

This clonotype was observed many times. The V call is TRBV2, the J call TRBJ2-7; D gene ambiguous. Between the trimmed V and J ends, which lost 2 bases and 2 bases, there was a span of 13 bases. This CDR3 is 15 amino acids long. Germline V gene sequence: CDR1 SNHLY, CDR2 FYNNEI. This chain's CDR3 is CASSERVGLAYEQYF. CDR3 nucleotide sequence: TGTGCCAGCAGTGAAAGGGTAGGGCTCGCCTACGAGCAGTACTTC.